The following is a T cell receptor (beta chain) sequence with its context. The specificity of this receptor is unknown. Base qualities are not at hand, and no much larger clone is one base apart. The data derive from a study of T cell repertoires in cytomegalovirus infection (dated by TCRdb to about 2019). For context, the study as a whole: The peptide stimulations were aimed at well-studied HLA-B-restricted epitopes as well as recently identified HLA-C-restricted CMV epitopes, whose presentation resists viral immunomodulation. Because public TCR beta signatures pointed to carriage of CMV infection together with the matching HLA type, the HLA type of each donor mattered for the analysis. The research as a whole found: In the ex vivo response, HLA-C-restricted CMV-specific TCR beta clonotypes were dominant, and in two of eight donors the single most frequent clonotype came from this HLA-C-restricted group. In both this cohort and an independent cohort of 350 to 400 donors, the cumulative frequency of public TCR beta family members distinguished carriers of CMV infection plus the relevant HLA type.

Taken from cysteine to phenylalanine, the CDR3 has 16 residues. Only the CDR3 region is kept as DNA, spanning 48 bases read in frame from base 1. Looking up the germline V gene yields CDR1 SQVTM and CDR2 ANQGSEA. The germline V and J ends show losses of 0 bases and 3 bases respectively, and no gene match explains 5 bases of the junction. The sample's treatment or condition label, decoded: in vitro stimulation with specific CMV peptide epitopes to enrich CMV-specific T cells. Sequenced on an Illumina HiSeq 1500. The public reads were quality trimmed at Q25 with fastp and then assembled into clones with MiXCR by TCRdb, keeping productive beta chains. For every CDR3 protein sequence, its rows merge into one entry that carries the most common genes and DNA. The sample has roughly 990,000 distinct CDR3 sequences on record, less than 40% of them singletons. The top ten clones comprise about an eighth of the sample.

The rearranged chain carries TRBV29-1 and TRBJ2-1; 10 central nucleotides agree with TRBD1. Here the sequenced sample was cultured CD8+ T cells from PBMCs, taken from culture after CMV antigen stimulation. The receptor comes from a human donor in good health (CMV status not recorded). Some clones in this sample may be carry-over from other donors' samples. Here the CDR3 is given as CSVEEADRGIYNEQFF. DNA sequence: TGCAGCGTTGAAGAGGCGGACAGGGGGATCTACAATGAGCAGTTCTTC.